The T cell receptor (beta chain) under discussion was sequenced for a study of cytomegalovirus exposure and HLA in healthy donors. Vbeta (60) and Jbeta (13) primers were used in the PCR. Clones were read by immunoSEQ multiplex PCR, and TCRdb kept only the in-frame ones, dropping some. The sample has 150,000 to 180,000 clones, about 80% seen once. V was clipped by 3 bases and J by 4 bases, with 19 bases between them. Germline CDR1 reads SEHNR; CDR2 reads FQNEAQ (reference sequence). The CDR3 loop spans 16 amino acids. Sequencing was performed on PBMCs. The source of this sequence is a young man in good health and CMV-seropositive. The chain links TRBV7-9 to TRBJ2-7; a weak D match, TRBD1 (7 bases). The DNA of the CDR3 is TGTGCCAGCAGCTTTCTGATTGGAGGGACAGATTACGAGCAGTACTTC. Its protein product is CASSFLIGGTDYEQYF.